Listed below are T cell receptor beta chains from one sample, sequenced in a study of tumor-infiltrating lymphocytes in primary liver carcinoma. Using its own MiXCR run on the multiplex PCR reads, TCRdb lists one record per CDR3 protein. This table has roughly 86,000 distinct CDR3 sequences, about 70% appearing once. The specimen was tumor-adjacent normal liver tissue. The receptors were gathered from a man between 35 and 55 years old with primary liver carcinoma and hepatitis B virus infection. CDR3s include the opening cysteine and the closing phenylalanine or tryptophan. A D gene is named only where the DNA matches it firmly. Clone size is not always given. Where it is, it says once, few, many or a class for expanded clones.

J gene: TRBJ2-1
clone size: NA
V gene: TRBV11-3
D gene: TRBD2
CDR3 protein: CASSSLAGESEQFF
CDR3 DNA: TGTGCCAGCAGCTCCTTAGCGGGGGAGAGTGAGCAGTTCTTC

J gene: TRBJ2-7
clone size: NA
V gene: TRBV11-1
D gene: TRBD2
CDR3 protein: CASGGSAYDQCF
CDR3 DNA: TGTGCCAGCGGCGGGAGTGCCTACGATCAGTGCTTC

J gene: TRBJ2-3
clone size: many
V gene: TRBV29-1
D gene: NA
CDR3 protein: CSVATGTSDIGGYF
CDR3 DNA: NA

J gene: TRBJ2-5
clone size: many
V gene: TRBV12-3/TRBV12-4
D gene: TRBD2
CDR3 protein: CASRGLAGDLEEETQYF
CDR3 DNA: TGTGCCAGCAGGGGACTAGCGGGAGACCTCGAGGAGGAGACCCAGTACTTC

J gene: TRBJ2-1
clone size: NA
V gene: TRBV5-4
D gene: NA
CDR3 protein: CASSLEAGTSSYNEQFF
CDR3 DNA: TGTGCCAGCAGCCTCGAAGCTGGAACAAGCTCCTACAATGAGCAGTTCTTC

J gene: TRBJ2-7
clone size: NA
V gene: TRBV4-2
D gene: NA
CDR3 protein: CASPKLQVRYYTYEQYF
CDR3 DNA: TGTGCCAGCCCGAAGCTGCAAGTCCGGTACTACACCTACGAGCAGTACTTC

J gene: TRBJ1-5
clone size: NA
V gene: TRBV12-3/TRBV12-4
D gene: NA
CDR3 protein: CASSLVADQPHHF
CDR3 DNA: TGTGCCAGCAGCTTAGTGGCAGACCAGCCCCATCATTTT

J gene: TRBJ2-7
clone size: many
V gene: TRBV4-1
D gene: NA
CDR3 protein: CASSQEIRDLEQYF
CDR3 DNA: TGCGCCAGCAGCCAAGAAATTCGGGACCTCGAGCAGTACTTC

J gene: TRBJ1-5
clone size: NA
V gene: TRBV20-1
D gene: NA
CDR3 protein: CSARRAFDEPQHF
CDR3 DNA: TGCAGTGCACGACGGGCATTTGATGAGCCCCAGCATTTT

J gene: TRBJ2-1
clone size: NA
V gene: TRBV10-1
D gene: NA
CDR3 protein: CASNEWGNGQFF
CDR3 DNA: TGCGCCAGCAATGAATGGGGGAATGGGCAGTTCTTC

J gene: TRBJ2-1
clone size: many
V gene: TRBV6-5
D gene: TRBD2
CDR3 protein: CASSYQTSGYNEQFF
CDR3 DNA: TGTGCCAGCAGTTATCAAACTAGCGGGTACAATGAGCAGTTCTTC

J gene: TRBJ2-1
clone size: NA
V gene: TRBV11-2
D gene: TRBD1
CDR3 protein: CASSLQGDDYNEQFF
CDR3 DNA: TGTGCCAGCAGCTTACAGGGGGATGATTACAATGAGCAATTCTTC

J gene: TRBJ2-5
clone size: many
V gene: TRBV6-5
D gene: NA
CDR3 protein: CASSYQRGQETQYF
CDR3 DNA: TGTGCCAGCAGTTACCAAAGGGGCCAAGAGACCCAGTACTTC

J gene: TRBJ2-7
clone size: NA
V gene: TRBV24-1
D gene: TRBD2
CDR3 protein: CATSEASGYEQYF
CDR3 DNA: TGTGCCACCAGTGAGGCTAGCGGCTACGAGCAGTACTTC

J gene: TRBJ2-5
clone size: NA
V gene: TRBV5-6
D gene: NA
CDR3 protein: CAISRRRAGDFQETQYF
CDR3 DNA: TGTGCCATCAGCCGCAGAAGGGCAGGGGATTTCCAAGAGACCCAGTACTTC

J gene: TRBJ1-1
clone size: NA
V gene: TRBV18
D gene: NA
CDR3 protein: CASSPDRDTEAFF
CDR3 DNA: TGTGCCAGCTCCCCGGACAGAGACACTGAAGCTTTCTTT

J gene: TRBJ2-1
clone size: NA
V gene: TRBV11-2
D gene: TRBD2
CDR3 protein: CASSLAGSSYNEKFF
CDR3 DNA: TGTGCCAGTAGCTTAGCGGGGAGCTCCTACAATGAGAAGTTCTTC

J gene: TRBJ2-5
clone size: NA
V gene: TRBV28
D gene: NA
CDR3 protein: CATARQGETQYF
CDR3 DNA: TGTGCCACCGCACGGCAAGGGGAGACCCAGTACTTC

J gene: TRBJ2-7
clone size: NA
V gene: TRBV11-2
D gene: NA
CDR3 protein: CASSLDFGTPSCYKQYF
CDR3 DNA: TGTGCCAGCAGCTTAGACTTCGGGACGCCCAGCTGCTACAAGCAGTACTTC

J gene: TRBJ2-5
clone size: NA
V gene: TRBV5-4
D gene: TRBD2
CDR3 protein: CTSSSTTSGSGETRYF
CDR3 DNA: TGTACCAGCAGCTCTACGACTAGCGGGAGTGGAGAGACCCGGTACTTC

J gene: TRBJ2-5
clone size: NA
V gene: TRBV11-2
D gene: NA
CDR3 protein: CASSLEERAKYF
CDR3 DNA: TGTGCTAGCAGTTTAGAGGAAAGGGCCAAGTACTTC

J gene: TRBJ1-5
clone size: NA
V gene: TRBV6-5
D gene: NA
CDR3 protein: CASSYMSGNQPQHF
CDR3 DNA: TGTGCCAGCAGTTACATGTCTGGCAACCAGCCCCAGCATTTT

J gene: TRBJ2-3
clone size: NA
V gene: TRBV6-2/TRBV6-3
D gene: NA
CDR3 protein: CASSRQGGTIDTQYF
CDR3 DNA: TGTGCCAGCAGCAGACAGGGCGGGACCATAGATACGCAGTATTTT

J gene: TRBJ2-6
clone size: NA
V gene: TRBV11-2
D gene: NA
CDR3 protein: CASSLGTTGANVRTF
CDR3 DNA: TGTGCCAGCAGCCTCGGGACAACTGGGGCCAACGTCCGGACTTTC

J gene: TRBJ2-1
clone size: many
V gene: TRBV6-6
D gene: NA
CDR3 protein: CASSYIVDNEQFF
CDR3 DNA: TGTGCCAGCAGTTATATAGTCGACAATGAGCAGTTCTTC

J gene: TRBJ2-7
clone size: many
V gene: TRBV12-3/TRBV12-4
D gene: NA
CDR3 protein: CASSHPGAEQYF
CDR3 DNA: TGTGCCAGCAGTCACCCAGGGGCCGAGCAGTACTTC

J gene: TRBJ2-7
clone size: many
V gene: TRBV28
D gene: NA
CDR3 protein: CASSFAGNYEQYF
CDR3 DNA: TGTGCCAGCAGTTTCGCGGGAAACTACGAGCAGTACTTC

J gene: TRBJ2-7
clone size: medium-sized
V gene: TRBV30
D gene: NA
CDR3 protein: CAWRSAYEQYF
CDR3 DNA: TGTGCCTGGCGATCCGCCTACGAGCAGTACTTC

J gene: TRBJ2-7
clone size: NA
V gene: TRBV28
D gene: NA
CDR3 protein: CASSDGTNVREQYF
CDR3 DNA: TGTGCCAGCAGTGACGGGACAAATGTACGGGAGCAGTACTTC

J gene: TRBJ2-7
clone size: many
V gene: TRBV6-1
D gene: NA
CDR3 protein: CATSGQNYEQYF
CDR3 DNA: TGTGCAACATCGGGACAAAACTACGAGCAGTACTTC

J gene: TRBJ2-7
clone size: NA
V gene: TRBV11-2
D gene: NA
CDR3 protein: CASGPGGGEQYF
CDR3 DNA: TGCGCCAGCGGCCCCGGGGGAGGCGAGCAGTACTTC

J gene: TRBJ2-7
clone size: NA
V gene: TRBV12-3/TRBV12-4
D gene: NA
CDR3 protein: CASFVGSGYEWYF
CDR3 DNA: TGTGCCAGTTTTGTAGGGTCAGGGTACGAGTGGTACTTC

J gene: TRBJ2-1
clone size: few
V gene: TRBV7-9
D gene: NA
CDR3 protein: CASSLGLGLIGEQFF
CDR3 DNA: TGTGCCAGCAGCTTAGGTCTTGGACTGATTGGTGAGCAGTTCTTC

J gene: TRBJ2-2
clone size: once
V gene: TRBV12-3/TRBV12-4
D gene: TRBD1
CDR3 protein: CAGSPTGSGKLFF
CDR3 DNA: TGTGCCGGCAGCCCGACAGGGTCCGGGAAGCTGTTTTTT

J gene: TRBJ2-5
clone size: NA
V gene: TRBV10-1
D gene: TRBD1
CDR3 protein: CASSDGTGTGGAQYF
CDR3 DNA: TGCGCCAGCAGTGACGGGACAGGGACTGGTGGGGCCCAGTACTTC

J gene: TRBJ2-2
clone size: NA
V gene: TRBV4-1
D gene: NA
CDR3 protein: CASRQGQGGKLFF
CDR3 DNA: TGCGCCAGCAGGCAAGGGCAAGGCGGGAAGCTGTTTTTT

J gene: TRBJ2-1
clone size: many
V gene: TRBV6-2/TRBV6-3
D gene: NA
CDR3 protein: CASSPPLQGYNEQFF
CDR3 DNA: TGTGCCAGCAGTCCCCCCTTACAGGGCTACAATGAGCAGTTCTTC

J gene: TRBJ2-5
clone size: many
V gene: TRBV4-1
D gene: TRBD2
CDR3 protein: CASSLTGTSGGPEETQYF
CDR3 DNA: TGCGCCAGCAGCCTTACCGGGACTAGCGGGGGTCCCGAGGAGACCCAGTACTTC

J gene: TRBJ1-2
clone size: NA
V gene: TRBV2
D gene: NA
CDR3 protein: CGSSAETGYGYTF
CDR3 DNA: TGTGGCAGCAGTGCGGAGACAGGATATGGCTACACCTTC

J gene: TRBJ2-1
clone size: once
V gene: TRBV11-2
D gene: NA
CDR3 protein: CTLGAYNEQFF
CDR3 DNA: TGTACCCTTGGGGCTTACAATGAGCAGTTCTTC

J gene: TRBJ1-2
clone size: NA
V gene: TRBV7-2
D gene: TRBD1
CDR3 protein: CASSSGQGAWYGYTF
CDR3 DNA: TGTGCCAGCAGCTCGGGACAGGGGGCATGGTATGGCTACACCTTC

J gene: TRBJ1-3
clone size: many
V gene: TRBV4-1
D gene: NA
CDR3 protein: CASSQAGNTIYF
CDR3 DNA: TGCGCCAGCAGCCAAGCTGGAAACACCATATATTTT

J gene: TRBJ2-1
clone size: NA
V gene: TRBV7-8
D gene: TRBD2
CDR3 protein: CGSRSSGPPLGEQFF
CDR3 DNA: TGTGGCAGCAGGTCTAGCGGTCCCCCTCTCGGGGAGCAGTTCTTC

J gene: TRBJ2-7
clone size: NA
V gene: TRBV11-2
D gene: TRBD2
CDR3 protein: CASSEQTSSEQYF
CDR3 DNA: TGTGCCAGCAGCGAACAGACTAGCTCCGAACAGTACTTC

J gene: TRBJ2-1
clone size: NA
V gene: TRBV11-2
D gene: TRBD1
CDR3 protein: CASSSGQGGIDEQFF
CDR3 DNA: TGTGCCAGCAGCTCTGGACAGGGAGGTATAGATGAGCAGTTCTTC